This TCR beta chain was sequenced during a study of T cells after yellow fever vaccination. Findings of the study overall: Booster sampling recovered most clones from primary vaccination (under 98% CD4, around 88% CD8). The study noted that FACS-sorted repertoires could contain abundant clonotypes contaminating from the bulk population. The secondary response was weaker but peaked faster, day 5 versus 15.

The V gene end was trimmed by 1 base and the J gene end by 0 bases; junction bases not matched to a gene: 6. Per the germline V gene, CDR1 is MGHRA and CDR2 is YSYEKL. The CDR3 length is 18 residues. Each CDR3 protein is one row after TCRdb ran MiXCR on the 5' RACE reads. The table has 620,000 or so distinct CDR3 sequences, about 17% seen once; the top ten hold 15% to 20%. This clonotype occurred a few times. As yet, its antigen is unknown. The sequencing here drew on PBMCs, taken around 5 days after the first yellow fever vaccination. The TCR originated in a young man who received the YFV17D yellow fever vaccine. The chain links TRBV4-1 to TRBJ2-5; 12 nucleotides agree with TRBD2. CDR3 nucleotides: TGCGCCAGCAGCCAAGGAGAGGGGACTAGCGGGTACCAAGAGACCCAGTACTTC. Its translation: CASSQGEGTSGYQETQYF.